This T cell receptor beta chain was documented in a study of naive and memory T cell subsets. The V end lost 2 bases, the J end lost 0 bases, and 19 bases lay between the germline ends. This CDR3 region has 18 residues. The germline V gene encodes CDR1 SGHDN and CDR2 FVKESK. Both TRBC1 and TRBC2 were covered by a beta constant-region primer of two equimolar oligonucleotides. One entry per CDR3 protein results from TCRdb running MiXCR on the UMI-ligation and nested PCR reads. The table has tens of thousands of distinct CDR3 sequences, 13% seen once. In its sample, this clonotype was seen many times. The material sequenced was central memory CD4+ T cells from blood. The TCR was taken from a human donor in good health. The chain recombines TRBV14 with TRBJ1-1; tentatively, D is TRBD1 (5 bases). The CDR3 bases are TGTGCCAGCAGCCAATATTGGGTTCGGGGCAGGCTGAACACTGAAGCTTTCTTT. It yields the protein CASSQYWVRGRLNTEAFF.